These 13 T cell receptor beta chains originate from one sample sequenced in a study of CD8+ T cells in alopecia areata (dated by TCRdb to between 2018 and 2020). Library preparation was by the immunoSEQ multiplex PCR assay. RNA was extracted from all samples and reverse transcribed into cDNA, which served as template for TCR sequencing. Here the immuneACCESS table is served through TCRdb, limited to in-frame sequences with V and J called. Missing clones are a known gap in these copies; in checked studies unresolved V genes cover under half, and the rest lacks a known reason. The table for this sample lists fewer than 350,000 clones; more than 45% of them were counted only once. The ten largest clones add up to over 1.5% of the sample. In light of the paper, this sample's time point label describes: 24 weeks on oral tofacitinib. The sample's treatment or condition label is to be understood as: oral pan-JAK inhibitor, 5-10 mg twice daily.

Sequenced material: CD4+ T cells sorted from blood, taken at week 24, from a patient treated with tofacitinib. All receptors come from a human donor with alopecia areata.

The chain recombines TRBV28 with TRBJ2-4, with TRBD2 matching 16 bases. The CDR3 has 19 amino acids. CDR1 is MDHEN, CDR2 SYDVKM, per germline. V lost 2 bases, J lost 3 bases, and 7 bases stayed unmatched. The CDR3: CASSLPGLAGGRFKNIQYF. DNA of the CDR3: TGTGCCAGCAGTTTACCGGGACTAGCGGGGGGGCGGTTCAAAAACATTCAGTACTTC. Using reference TRBV28 and TRBJ2-4 for the parts outside the CDR3, the full variable domain is DVKVTQSSRYLVKRTGEKVFLECVQDMDHENMFWYRQDPGLGLRLIYFSYDVKMKEKGDIPEGYSVSREKKERFSLILESASTNQTSMYLCASSLPGLAGGRFKNIQYFGAGTRLSVL.

The CDR3 loop reads CASSLGPSGRNTEAFF. The CDR3 coding sequence is TGTGCCAGCAGCTTAGGTCCGTCAGGTCGGAACACTGAAGCTTTCTTT. The rearrangement joins TRBV7-6 to TRBJ1-1; D gene ambiguous. The length of the CDR3 is 16 residues. Germline CDR1 is SGHVS and CDR2 is FNYEAQ. Between the trimmed V and J ends, which lost 1 base and 1 base, there was a span of 13 bases.

For the CDR3, the DNA is TGTGCCTGGAGTGCAGGGGTGAGGGAGACCCAGTACTTC. It specifies CAWSAGVRETQYF. The chain recombines TRBV30 with TRBJ2-5, with a tentative D call TRBD1 (6 bases). The germline V and J ends were trimmed by 1 base and 5 bases, with 11 bases remaining between them. Germline-derived CDR1 and CDR2 are GTSNPN and SVGIG (reference sequence). The CDR3 is 13 amino acids. The full variable domain, completed using reference TRBV30 and TRBJ2-5, is SQTIHQWPATLVQPVGSPLSLECTVEGTSNPNLYWYRQAAGRGLQLLFYSVGIGQISSEVPQNLSASRPQDRQFILSSKKLLLSDSGFYLCAWSAGVRETQYFGPGTRLLVL.

CDR3 in DNA: TGTGCCACCAGCACGACGGAAAGGGGCGGCAATCAGCCCCAGCATTTT. Protein: CATSTTERGGNQPQHF. V usage is TRBV15 and J usage is TRBJ1-5, with D possibly being TRBD1 (5 bases). The CDR3 has 16 residues. V was trimmed by 4 bases and J by 2 bases, leaving 15 bases between them. Germline V gene lookup returns CDR1 LNHNV and CDR2 YYDKDF (reference sequence).

This clone has more than one count but fewer than ten. The V gene is TRBV28, the J gene TRBJ2-7; tentative D call: TRBD2 (6 bases). The CDR3 length is 17 residues. Per the germline V gene, CDR1 is MDHEN and CDR2 is SYDVKM. The germline V and J ends were trimmed by 6 bases and 0 bases, with 21 bases remaining between them. The CDR3 DNA reads TGTGCCAGCAGCCATGCCCGGGACTCCAGGAGCTCCTACGAGCAGTACTTC. Protein: CASSHARDSRSSYEQYF.

The rearrangement joins TRBV5-1 to TRBJ1-2, with D uncertain. This CDR3 is 16 amino acids long. Between the trimmed V and J ends, which lost 4 bases and 1 base, there was a span of 17 bases. The V gene's germline CDR1 is SGHRS and CDR2 YFSETQ. DNA for the CDR3: TGCGCCAGCAGCCCCGCCGGGTCAGGAGTTAACTATGGCTACACCTTC. It translates to CASSPAGSGVNYGYTF.

About this clone: This specimen includes other DNA sequences encoding the same CDR3. This rearrangement joins TRBV29-1 to TRBJ2-5, with a tentative D call TRBD1 (6 bases). Germline V gene sequence: CDR1 SQVTM, CDR2 ANQGSEA. This CDR3 has 14 residues. Trimming cost V 1 base and J 4 bases, with 13 bases left between them. The CDR3 bases are TGCAGCGTTGAAGGTCCCTCAGGGGTAGAGACCCAGTACTTC. Protein: CSVEGPSGVETQYF.

V is TRBV2 and J is TRBJ1-1; D is unresolved. There are 11 residues in the CDR3. Per the germline V gene, CDR1 is SNHLY and CDR2 is FYNNEI. The V and J ends lost 6 bases and 2 bases respectively, with 4 bases between them. The CDR3 loop reads CASRVNTEAFF. Written as DNA, the CDR3 is TGTGCCAGCAGAGTCAACACTGAAGCTTTCTTT.

This clone was detected only a few times. CDR3 amino acids: CASSLGGETGELFF. The CDR3 DNA follows: TGTGCCAGCAGCTTGGGCGGGGAAACCGGGGAGCTGTTTTTT. The chain uses TRBV7-2 and TRBJ2-2; a weak D match, TRBD2 (6 bases). Trimming shortened V by 3 bases and J by 5 bases, and 10 bases separated the two germline ends. CDR3 length equals 14 residues. The germline V gene has CDR1 SGHTA and CDR2 FQGNSA. Looking up the rest from reference TRBV7-2 and TRBJ2-2 gives the full variable domain: GAGVSQSPSNKVTEKGKDVELRCDPISGHTALYWYRQSLGQGLEFLIYFQGNSAPDKSGLPSDRFSAERTGGSVSTLTIQRTQQEDSAVYLCASSLGGETGELFFGEGSRLTVL.

The gene calls are TRBV4-2 and TRBJ2-2, with 8 bases lining up with TRBD2. Looked up from germline, CDR1 is LGHNA and CDR2 is YNFKEQ. Unmatched junction bases numbered 6, after V lost 3 bases and J lost 3 bases. The CDR3 has 16 amino acids. The CDR3 loop reads CASSHPGRGDTGELFF. The CDR3 nucleotides are TGTGCCAGCAGCCACCCCGGGAGGGGGGACACCGGGGAGCTGTTTTTT.

This clone was recorded at least ten times. The rearrangement uses TRBV6-5 and TRBJ1-1; perhaps TRBD1 as D (5 bases). The CDR3 has 13 amino acids. The V and J ends lost 7 bases and 5 bases respectively, with 14 bases between them. Germline loops: CDR1 MNHEY, CDR2 SVGAGI. The CDR3 DNA reads TGTGCCAGCACCTACGGGGGAGGTACTGAAGCTTTCTTT. Its protein product is CASTYGGGTEAFF.

A few counts support this clone. The CDR3 region has the DNA TGTGCCAGCCGAGGGAGACGGGGGGGAAATATTTACGAGCAGTACTTC. Its protein product is CASRGRRGGNIYEQYF. The chain links TRBV28 to TRBJ2-7; 8 positions match TRBD2. Trimming removed 8 bases from V and 4 bases from J; junction bases left unmatched: 16. The CDR3 is 16 residues long. The V gene's germline CDR1 is MDHEN and CDR2 SYDVKM.

The chain joins TRBV28 to TRBJ2-6; D not resolved. In germline, CDR1 is MDHEN, CDR2 SYDVKM. This CDR3 region has 12 residues. V lost 7 bases to trimming and J lost 4 bases, with 5 bases between them. DNA of the CDR3: TGTGCCAGCAACGTAGGGGCCAACGTCCTGACTTTC. This gives the protein CASNVGANVLTF.